The clone carrying this T cell receptor beta chain occurred many times. Its antigen remains unidentified. The source of the sample is a study of neurological immune-mediated disorders. Study-level points and caveats: There was no clinical or MRI feature that was associated with the multiple sclerosis repertoire cluster. The highest TCR clonal expansion occurred in HTLV-1-associated myelopathy; multiple sclerosis fell below healthy controls.

A single record per CDR3 protein comes from TCRdb applying MiXCR to the 5' RACE reads. Of around 58,000 distinct CDR3 sequences in the sample, about 3.3% were seen once. The CDR3 consists of 16 residues. Germline V gene sequence: CDR1 DFQATT, CDR2 SNEGSKA (reference sequence). The ends lost 5 bases at V and 5 bases at J; junction bases unmatched: 14. Where libraries were unsorted, they were derived from 2 million PBMCs stored at -80 degrees C. Sequencing was performed on PBMCs. This rearrangement joins TRBV20-1 to TRBJ2-5; 10 bases are shared with TRBD2. This receptor was identified in a woman between 55 and 75 years old with multiple sclerosis. The CDR3 protein is CSAGGIKREGRETQYF. CDR3 nucleotides: TGCAGTGCTGGGGGCATAAAGCGGGAGGGCCGGGAGACCCAGTACTTC.